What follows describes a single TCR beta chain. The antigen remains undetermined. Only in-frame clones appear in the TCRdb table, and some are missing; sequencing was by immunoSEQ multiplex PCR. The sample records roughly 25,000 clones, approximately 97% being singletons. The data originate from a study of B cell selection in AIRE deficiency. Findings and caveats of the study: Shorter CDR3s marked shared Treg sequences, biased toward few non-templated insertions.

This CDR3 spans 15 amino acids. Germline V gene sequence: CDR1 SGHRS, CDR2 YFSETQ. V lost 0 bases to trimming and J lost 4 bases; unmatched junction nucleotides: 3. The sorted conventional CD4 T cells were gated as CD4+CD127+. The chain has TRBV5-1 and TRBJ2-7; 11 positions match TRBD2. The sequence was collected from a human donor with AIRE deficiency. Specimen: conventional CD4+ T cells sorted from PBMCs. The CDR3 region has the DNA TGCGCCAGCAGCTTGGGGGGACTAGCGGTATACGAGCAGTACTTC. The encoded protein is CASSLGGLAVYEQYF.